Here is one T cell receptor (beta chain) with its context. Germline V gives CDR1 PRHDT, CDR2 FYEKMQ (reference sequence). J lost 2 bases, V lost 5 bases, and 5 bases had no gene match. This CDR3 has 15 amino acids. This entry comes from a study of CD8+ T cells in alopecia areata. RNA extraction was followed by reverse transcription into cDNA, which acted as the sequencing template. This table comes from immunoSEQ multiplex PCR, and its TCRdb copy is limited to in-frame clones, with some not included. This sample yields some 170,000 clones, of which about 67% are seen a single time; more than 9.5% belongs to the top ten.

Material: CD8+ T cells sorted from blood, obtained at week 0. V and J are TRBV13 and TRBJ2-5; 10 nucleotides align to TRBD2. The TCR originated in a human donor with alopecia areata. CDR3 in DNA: TGTGCCAGCAGCGAACCTAGCGGGGGTCAAGAGACCCAGTACTTC. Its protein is CASSEPSGGQETQYF.